The 18 T cell receptor beta chains listed next were all sequenced from one sample in a study of blood T cell repertoires in COVID-19. TCRdb's table, derived via immunoSEQ multiplex PCR, lists solely in-frame clones and lacks some. Counted here are over 200,000 clones, approximately 90% occurring once; the ten biggest clones make up 9.5% to 14%. Specimen: PBMCs or T cells enriched from blood (not recorded which). These receptor sequences come from a man aged 25-45 years who had recovered from COVID-19.

J is TRBJ1-5 and V is TRBV28, with D perhaps TRBD1 (6 bases). Germline V gene sequence: CDR1 MDHEN, CDR2 SYDVKM. Trimming took 4 bases from V and 7 from J, leaving 14 bases between them. The CDR3 has 14 residues. The CDR3 is CASSYTGSSQPQHF. The CDR3 DNA is TGTGCCAGCAGTTATACAGGGTCCAGCCAGCCCCAGCATTTT.

This chain uses TRBV5-6 with TRBJ2-7; D unclear. Trimming removed 7 bases at V and 0 bases at J, with 11 bases between. This CDR3 is 13 amino acids long. Germline CDR1 is SGHDT and CDR2 is YYEEEE. As DNA, the CDR3 is TGTGCCAGCTTGAGTACCCTCTCCTACGAGCAGTACTTC. It specifies CASLSTLSYEQYF.

This clone came up once. The genes are TRBV16 and TRBJ1-4; TRBD1 might be the D (5 bases). The CDR3 has 14 amino acids. V gave up 2 bases and J gave up 4 bases, with 8 bases separating them. CDR1 and CDR2 (germline): KGHSY, FQNENV. DNA of the CDR3: TGTGCCAGCAGCCAACTACAGGTTAATGAAAAACTGTTTTTT. This sequence encodes CASSQLQVNEKLFF.

The chain is built from TRBV3-1 (or the pseudogene TRBV3-2) and TRBJ1-5; D perhaps matches TRBD1 (5 bases). The CDR3 covers 12 residues. Germline assignment: CDR1 LGHDT and CDR2 YNNKEL (reference sequence). V was clipped by 3 bases and J by 9 bases, with 9 bases between them. The CDR3 is CASSHRGGPQHF. CDR3 nucleotide sequence: TGTGCCAGCAGCCATCGGGGGGGGCCCCAGCATTTT.

This sequence joins TRBV5-6 and TRBJ2-3, with TRBD1 matching 8 bases. Germline values: CDR1 SGHDT, CDR2 YYEEEE. Trimming cost V 0 bases and J 5 bases; bases outside gene matches: 14. The CDR3 covers 18 residues. CDR3 in DNA: TGTGCCAGCAGCTTGGCCTTAGGAGGCAGGGGGCGGGGAGATACGCAGTATTTT. Encoded protein: CASSLALGGRGRGDTQYF.

The chain has TRBV5-4 and TRBJ2-3; 8 bases align to TRBD2. J gave up 2 bases and V 4 bases, and 9 bases lay outside the gene matches. Germline V lookup: CDR1 SGHNT, CDR2 YYREEE (reference sequence). The CDR3 covers 16 residues. The CDR3 region is CASSPGGVRDTDTQYF. For the CDR3, the DNA is TGTGCCAGCAGCCCGGGGGGGGTTAGGGACACAGATACGCAGTATTTT. The full variable domain, in which reference TRBV5-4 and TRBJ2-3 provide the parts outside the CDR3, is ETGVTQSPTHLIKTRGQQVTLRCSSQSGHNTVSWYQQALGQGPQFIFQYYREEENGRGNFPPRFSGLQFPNYSSELNVNALELDDSALYLCASSPGGVRDTDTQYFGPGTRLTVL.

The CDR3 is CASRDLYRGDYGYTF. DNA for the CDR3: TGCGCCAGCAGGGATCTGTACAGGGGAGACTATGGCTACACCTTC. The chain joins TRBV4-1 to TRBJ1-2; 7 nucleotides agree with TRBD1. The CDR3 length is 15 residues. The J segment lost 3 bases and the V segment lost 6 bases, leaving 10 bases of the junction unmatched. CDR1 MGHRA and CDR2 YSYEKL come from the germline V gene.

The CDR3 bases are TGTGCCAGCAGATTCGCCACTCTAGCAGAAAATGAGCAGTTCTTC. It codes for CASRFATLAENEQFF. The chain uses TRBV5-4 and TRBJ2-1, with D maybe TRBD2 (5 bases). This CDR3 has 15 residues. Germline CDR1 reads SGHNT; CDR2 reads YYREEE (reference sequence). The V end was cut by 5 bases, the J end by 7 bases, with 19 bases between.

This clone turned up a few times. V usage is TRBV7-9 and J usage is TRBJ2-2, with D perhaps matching TRBD1 (5 bases). The germline CDR1 and CDR2 sequences are SEHNR and FQNEAQ (reference sequence). Trimming left V 5 bases short and J 5 bases short, with 12 bases between. CDR3 length: 14 amino acids. In nucleotides, the CDR3 is TGTGCCAGCAGCCCGAAGACAGCTACCGGGGAGCTGTTTTTT. Translation: CASSPKTATGELFF.

The chain carries TRBV29-1 and TRBJ2-1, with 8 bases fitting TRBD1. V dropped 7 bases and J dropped 0; count of bases not matched to a gene: 11. This CDR3 is 16 amino acids long. Germline V lookup: CDR1 SQVTM, CDR2 ANQGSEA. In nucleotides, the CDR3 is TGCAGCGAAGGAACTGGGACAGGTAGCTCCTACAATGAGCAGTTCTTC. It yields the protein CSEGTGTGSSYNEQFF.

The genes are TRBV5-8 and TRBJ1-1; 9 bases match TRBD1. CDR1 SGHTS and CDR2 YDEGEE come from the germline V gene. The CDR3 contains 14 residues. Trimming at V came to 4 bases and at J to 6 bases, leaving 7 bases not matched to a gene. The CDR3 reads CASSKGQGNAEAFF. CDR3 DNA sequence: TGTGCCAGCAGCAAGGGACAGGGTAATGCTGAAGCTTTCTTT.

The chain uses TRBV19 and TRBJ2-7; maybe TRBD1 (6 bases). V lost 1 base and J lost 3, with 19 bases in between. Germline V gene data show CDR1 as LNHDA and CDR2 as SQIVND (reference sequence). CDR3 length: 17 residues. CDR3 amino acids: CASSIASTGTQNYEQYF. CDR3 DNA sequence: TGTGCCAGTAGTATAGCCAGCACAGGGACCCAAAACTACGAGCAGTACTTC.

J is TRBJ1-4 and V is TRBV2; D not certain. The germline V gene has CDR1 SNHLY and CDR2 FYNNEI. V lost 7 bases and J lost 8, with 11 bases in between. There are 12 residues in the CDR3. The CDR3 DNA is TGTGCCAGCACCTCCCAGTGGGAAAAACTGTTTTTT. As protein: CASTSQWEKLFF.

The gene calls are TRBV28 and TRBJ1-1, with 9 bases fitting TRBD1. The CDR3 is 14 residues long. The junction had 7 bases not matched to a gene; V was cut back by 6 bases and J by 5 bases. Germline V lookup: CDR1 MDHEN, CDR2 SYDVKM. CDR3 protein: CASRYTGGRTEAFF. CDR3 coding DNA: TGTGCCAGCAGGTATACAGGGGGCAGGACTGAAGCTTTCTTT. Based on the CDR3 plus reference TRBV28 and TRBJ1-1, the full variable domain is DVKVTQSSRYLVKRTGEKVFLECVQDMDHENMFWYRQDPGLGLRLIYFSYDVKMKEKGDIPEGYSVSREKKERFSLILESASTNQTSMYLCASRYTGGRTEAFFGQGTRLTVV.

This clone was picked up a small number of times. V gene TRBV7-2 combines with J gene TRBJ1-2, with D maybe TRBD1 (5 bases). In germline, CDR1 is SGHTA, CDR2 FQGNSA. The CDR3 covers 16 residues. V lost 1 base to trimming and J lost 1 base, with 13 bases between them. CDR3: CASSLVYGQGNYGYTF. As DNA, the CDR3 is TGTGCCAGCAGCTTAGTTTACGGCCAGGGTAACTATGGCTACACCTTC.

This sequence joins TRBV28 and TRBJ1-2; no firm D call. Trimming shortened V by 8 bases and J by 5 bases, and 9 bases separated the two germline ends. Germline lookup yields CDR1 MDHEN and CDR2 SYDVKM. The CDR3 covers 11 residues. CDR3 bases: TGTGCCAGCCAAGCTAGGTATGGCTACACCTTC. This gives the protein CASQARYGYTF.

V usage is TRBV28 and J usage is TRBJ1-4, with D possibly TRBD1 on 5 matching bases. Looked up from germline, CDR1 is MDHEN and CDR2 is SYDVKM. With 5 bases removed from V and 3 bases from J, the gap between germline ends came to 7 bases. The CDR3 totals 13 residues. CDR3 loop: CASSGTPNEKLFF. DNA for the CDR3: TGTGCCAGCAGTGGGACTCCTAATGAAAAACTGTTTTTT.

The V and J genes are TRBV28 and TRBJ2-1; weak D call: TRBD2 (6 bases). CDR1 and CDR2 from the germline V gene are MDHEN and SYDVKM. V lost 7 bases, J lost 0 bases, and 10 bases lay in between. CDR3 length: 14 amino acids. In DNA, the CDR3 is TGTGCCAGCACGAAGACTAGCTCCTACAATGAGCAGTTCTTC. It yields the protein CASTKTSSYNEQFF.